This TCR beta chain was documented in a study of blood T cell repertoires in COVID-19. Study-wide context: T cells, B-cell-depleted T cells, or PBMCs supplied cDNA or gDNA.

During active infection, Seattle patients enrolled and were then monitored through disease. Trimming took 0 bases from V and 7 from J, leaving 13 bases between them. The CDR3 consists of 15 residues. Per the germline V gene, CDR1 is SGHNT and CDR2 is YENEEA. Clones were read by immunoSEQ multiplex PCR, and TCRdb kept only the in-frame ones, dropping some. The repertoire holds more than 95,000 clones, about 81% seen once, with approximately 17% in the top ten. This clone was seen once. The TCR was taken from a man younger than 40 with COVID-19, enrolled during active disease. V is TRBV11-3 and J is TRBJ1-3; D not certain. Input material: peripheral blood. CDR3 bases: TGTGCCAGCAGCTTAGACCCAGGAGGGATCAACACCATATATTTT. As protein: CASSLDPGGINTIYF.